This T cell receptor beta chain stems from a study of T cell responses to AZD1222 COVID-19 vaccine. Study-wide results and limits: The study found vaccine-associated CD4 TCRs spanning spike, dominant at 160-218 and 743-854.

To note about this clone: Its specificity is unknown.

The repertoire was sequenced with immunoSEQ multiplex PCR; TCRdb's copy has only in-frame clones and lacks some. The data contain around 150,000 clones, more than 70% of them singletons. This specimen was peripheral blood, taken on day 0 of AZD1222 vaccination. The source is an adult in good health.

The DNA for the CDR3 is TGTGCCACCAGTGATTCTCGGACAGGGGACACCGGGGAGCTGTTTTTT. Amino acids: CATSDSRTGDTGELFF. This chain connects TRBV24-1 to TRBJ2-2; 9 bases are shared with TRBD1. This CDR3 is built from 16 residues. The germline V gene encodes CDR1 KGHDR and CDR2 SFDVKD. V lost 2 bases and J lost 3; bases outside the gene matches: 3.